This T cell receptor (beta chain) appears in the sequencing data of a study of T-cell reconstitution after alpha-beta-depleted transplantation in children. Only a few counts were recorded for this clonotype. From germline, CDR1 is SGHRS and CDR2 YFSETQ. V shed 6 bases and J 4 bases; nucleotides not matched to a gene: 6. The CDR3 sequence is 13 residues long. Unique molecular identifiers were incorporated when the TCRbeta library was constructed. In TCRdb, the PCR reads were re-called with MiXCR into one record per CDR3 protein. This table has 350,000 to 450,000 distinct CDR3 sequences, roughly 14% appearing once.

The genes are TRBV5-1 and TRBJ1-1, with 7 positions matching TRBD1. Sequenced material: PBMCs, taken from the stem cell graft. This sequence was found in a human donor who donated a stem cell graft to a child with Fanconi anemia. This chain's CDR3 is CASNLDRATEAFF. The CDR3 bases are TGCGCCAGCAACCTAGACAGGGCCACTGAAGCTTTCTTT. The full variable domain, its missing parts supplied by reference TRBV5-1 and TRBJ1-1, is KAGVTQTPRYLIKTRGQQVTLSCSPISGHRSVSWYQQTPGQGLQFLFEYFSETQRNKGNFPGRFSGRQFSNSRSEMNVSTLELGDSALYLCASNLDRATEAFFGQGTRLTVV.